These T cell receptor beta chains were read from a single sample in a study of beta chain features in type 1 diabetes. Clones were sequenced by immunoSEQ multiplex PCR, and TCRdb holds only the in-frame ones, with some missing. The data hold 900,000 or so clones, with 15% to 20% observed a single time. The sequencing sample was made of naive CD4+ T cells from blood. The receptors here all came from a woman younger than 30 in good health. Both conserved end residues are part of each CDR3. The D gene is left open where the match is weak. Rows may omit the clone size; those that give it use once, few, many or a size class.

V: TRBV6-5
D: .
J: TRBJ1-2
size: .
DNA: TGTGCCAGCAGTTACTCGCGGCAGCGCTCTAACTATGGCTACACCTTC
CDR3: CASSYSRQRSNYGYTF

V: TRBV28
D: .
J: TRBJ2-1
size: .
DNA: TGTGCCAGCAGTTTATCCCTAGCCGGAGGGAGGACCTACAATGAGCAGTTCTTC
CDR3: CASSLSLAGGRTYNEQFF

V: TRBV19
D: TRBD2
J: TRBJ2-1
size: few
DNA: TGTGCCAGTAGTCCCCGCCCGGGGGGGGCCCAATCCTACAATGAGCAGTTCTTC
CDR3: CASSPRPGGAQSYNEQFF

V: TRBV21-1
D: .
J: TRBJ1-1
size: .
DNA: TGTGCCAGCACTCGAAGGGCAGGGGTCGTTTTCTTT
CDR3: CASTRRAGVVFF

V: TRBV2
D: .
J: TRBJ1-3
size: .
DNA: TGTGCCAGCAGCTCCGGGCCCCCGTGGGACACCATATATTTT
CDR3: CASSSGPPWDTIYF

V: TRBV28
D: .
J: TRBJ2-1
size: .
DNA: TGTGCCAGCAGTGTCGGAGCGGGTCCCAATGAGCAGTTCTTC
CDR3: CASSVGAGPNEQFF

V: TRBV9
D: .
J: TRBJ1-3
size: few
DNA: TGTGCCAGCAGCGGACAGAGCTCTGGAAACACCATATATTTT
CDR3: CASSGQSSGNTIYF

V: TRBV13
D: .
J: TRBJ2-7
size: .
DNA: TGTGCCAGCAGCTTAAGGGTTGAACGCGAGCAGTACTTC
CDR3: CASSLRVEREQYF

V: TRBV13
D: .
J: TRBJ2-1
size: few
DNA: TGTGCCAGCAGCTTCAGGGCTATCTTTATGGACAATGAGCAGTTCTTC
CDR3: CASSFRAIFMDNEQFF

V: TRBV5-1
D: TRBD2
J: TRBJ2-2
size: .
DNA: TGCGCCAGCAGCTTGGGACTAGCGGGATTGAACACCGGGGAGCTGTTTTTT
CDR3: CASSLGLAGLNTGELFF

V: TRBV19
D: .
J: TRBJ2-1
size: few
DNA: TGTGCCAGTTCTCCCGTTCAGGGCGGAGGAAATGAGCAGTTCTTC
CDR3: CASSPVQGGGNEQFF

V: TRBV15
D: TRBD1
J: TRBJ1-1
size: few
DNA: TGTGCCACCAGCAGAGGCGGGACAGTGAACACTGAAGCTTTCTTT
CDR3: CATSRGGTVNTEAFF

V: TRBV9
D: TRBD1
J: TRBJ2-6
size: .
DNA: TGTGCCAGCAGCGCCGGGACAGGGGGCTTCCCAGGATCTGGGGCCAACGTCCTGACTTTC
CDR3: CASSAGTGGFPGSGANVLTF

V: TRBV11-2
D: TRBD1
J: TRBJ2-7
size: .
DNA: TGTGCCAGCAGCTTACAACACACAGGGGTCGAGCAGTACTTC
CDR3: CASSLQHTGVEQYF

V: TRBV13
D: .
J: TRBJ2-2
size: few
DNA: TGTGCCAGCAGGGTCCGCAGGGAAAACACCGGGGAGCTGTTTTTT
CDR3: CASRVRRENTGELFF

V: TRBV7-2
D: .
J: TRBJ1-5
size: few
DNA: TGTGCCAGCAGCCCCACGGGGGTTCAGCCCCAGCATTTT
CDR3: CASSPTGVQPQHF

V: TRBV5-6
D: .
J: TRBJ2-1
size: few
DNA: TGTGCCAGCAGCTTGGTTCGCGCCGCCCTCTTCAATGAGCAGTTCTTC
CDR3: CASSLVRAALFNEQFF

V: TRBV6-5
D: .
J: TRBJ2-3
size: few
DNA: TGTGCCAGCGGACTCACAGATACGCAGTATTTT
CDR3: CASGLTDTQYF

V: TRBV10-3
D: TRBD1
J: TRBJ2-1
size: .
DNA: TGTGCCAGCGGGGACAGGGAGGCCAATGAGCAGTTCTTC
CDR3: CASGDREANEQFF

V: TRBV19
D: .
J: TRBJ2-6
size: few
DNA: TGTGCCGCAAGGGCCTCTGGGGCCAACGTCCTGACTTTC
CDR3: CAARASGANVLTF

V: TRBV19
D: TRBD1
J: TRBJ2-1
size: .
DNA: TGTGCCAGTACCCTACGCCCGACAGGGTATGAGCAGTTCTTC
CDR3: CASTLRPTGYEQFF

V: TRBV19
D: .
J: TRBJ2-3
size: .
DNA: TGTGCCAGTAGTATTCTAGGGCACACAGATACGCAGTATTTT
CDR3: CASSILGHTDTQYF

V: TRBV7-2
D: .
J: TRBJ1-2
size: .
DNA: TGTGCCAGCAGCTCAGGGAGGAACTATGGCTACACCTTC
CDR3: CASSSGRNYGYTF

V: TRBV5-6
D: .
J: TRBJ2-6
size: few
DNA: TGTGCCAGCAGTCGCGTCTCTGGGGCCAACGTCCTGACTTTC
CDR3: CASSRVSGANVLTF

V: TRBV21-1
D: .
J: TRBJ2-1
size: many
DNA: TGTGCCAGCAGCATTCGAGGGTGGTGGTTCTTC
CDR3: CASSIRGWWFF